These 32 T cell receptor beta chains originate from one sample sequenced in a study of T cells after yellow fever vaccination. TCRdb passed the 5' RACE reads through MiXCR, listing each CDR3 protein once. Here the sample spans a few hundred thousand distinct CDR3 sequences, about 5.2% being singletons. The sample in question was CD4+ T cells sorted from PBMCs, obtained on the day of the yellow fever booster vaccination. The receptors derive from a man aged 18 to 29 who received the YFV17D yellow fever vaccine.

This chain connects TRBV6-5 to TRBJ2-3; 7 bases agree with TRBD2. This CDR3 contains 15 residues. V lost 11 bases to trimming and J lost 1 base; unmatched junction nucleotides: 12. The germline V gene has CDR1 MNHEY and CDR2 SVGAGI. DNA of the CDR3: TGTGCCGCCACCCCCGGCGCGGGGGGCACAGATACGCAGTATTTT. Its translation: CAATPGAGGTDTQYF.

This clonotype was found many times. V and J are TRBV7-6 and TRBJ2-7; no firm D call. The CDR3 loop spans 13 amino acids. Trimming left V 3 bases short and J 6 bases short, with 12 bases between. CDR1 and CDR2 (germline): SGHVS, FNYEAQ. The CDR3 nucleotides are TGTGCCAGCAGCTTCGGATCGTCATCCGAGCAGTACGTC. Translation gives CASSFGSSSEQYV.

This sequence joins TRBV7-8 and TRBJ2-2; D is possibly TRBD2 (7 bases). This CDR3 is 16 amino acids long. Trimming took 7 bases from V and 4 from J, leaving 19 bases between them. The germline V gene encodes CDR1 SGHVS and CDR2 FQNEAQ. This CDR3 reads CASNTLGAGATGELFF. The CDR3 DNA follows: TGTGCCAGCAACACTCTGGGGGCGGGGGCCACCGGGGAGCTGTTTTTT.

The chain carries TRBV7-3 and TRBJ1-1, with a possible D match to TRBD1 (6 bases). CDR1 and CDR2 from the germline V gene are SGHTA and FQGTGA. V was trimmed by 7 bases and J by 5 bases, leaving 20 bases between them. This CDR3 has 15 amino acids. CDR3 coding DNA: TGTGCCAGCAAATTACAGGGCCTCGCTGGGACTGAAGCTTTCTTT. Amino acid sequence: CASKLQGLAGTEAFF.

V and J are TRBV5-1 and TRBJ1-6; D remains ambiguous. The CDR3 consists of 18 residues. Trimming shortened V by 0 bases and J by 11 bases, and 24 bases separated the two germline ends. Germline values: CDR1 SGHRS, CDR2 YFSETQ. The CDR3 here is CASSLVSRKWAPATPLHF. The CDR3 coding sequence is TGCGCCAGCAGCTTGGTTAGCAGGAAATGGGCCCCAGCCACACCCCTCCACTTT.

This clonotype was observed many times. V and J are TRBV6-5 and TRBJ1-4; unclear D gene. The CDR3 runs to 17 residues. The germline V and J ends were trimmed by 4 bases and 0 bases, with 15 bases remaining between them. Germline CDR1 and CDR2: MNHEY and SVGAGI. The CDR3 protein is CASSLNPSRTTNEKLFF. The CDR3 DNA is TGTGCCAGCAGTTTGAACCCTTCCCGCACAACTAATGAAAAACTGTTTTTT.

This clonotype has just a few counts. This chain joins TRBV6-6 and TRBJ1-2, with a possible D match to TRBD1 (5 bases). V lost 6 bases, J lost 8 bases, and 19 bases lay in between. From germline, CDR1 is MNHNY and CDR2 SVGAGI (reference sequence). This CDR3 comprises 14 residues. CDR3 loop: CASREAGTLPGYTF. CDR3 coding DNA: TGTGCCAGCAGGGAAGCCGGGACCCTTCCCGGCTACACCTTC.

V and J are TRBV6-6 and TRBJ2-3; tentative D call: TRBD2 (6 bases). This CDR3 is built from 15 residues. Trimming took 10 bases from V and 2 from J, leaving 19 bases between them. Germline CDR1 reads MNHNY; CDR2 reads SVGAGI (reference sequence). Here the CDR3 reads CATTPIPGLTDTQYF. In DNA form, the CDR3 reads TGTGCCACCACGCCGATACCGGGACTCACAGATACGCAGTATTTT.

This chain joins TRBV5-1 and TRBJ2-2; possibly TRBD1 for D (6 bases). V was trimmed by 0 bases and J by 3 bases, leaving 9 bases between them. The CDR3 is 15 residues long. Germline V gives CDR1 SGHRS, CDR2 YFSETQ. CDR3 in DNA: TGCGCCAGCAGCTTGGGGACAGAGTACACCGGGGAGCTGTTTTTT. Its translation: CASSLGTEYTGELFF.

V and J are TRBV5-5 and TRBJ1-2; D might be TRBD1 (5 bases). The CDR3 covers 11 residues. CDR1 SGHKS and CDR2 YYEKEE come from the germline V gene (reference sequence). V gave up 5 bases and J gave up 14 bases, with 16 bases separating them. The CDR3 loop is CASRFQGGETF. In nucleotides, the CDR3 is TGTGCCAGCAGATTCCAGGGTGGAGAAACCTTC.

The table lists this clonotype with many counts. DNA of the CDR3: TGTGCCAGCTCAATAGGAAACACCGGGGAGCTGTTTTTT. Amino acids: CASSIGNTGELFF. The rearrangement uses TRBV18 and TRBJ2-2; D not resolved. Trimming left V 5 bases short and J 2 bases short, with 6 bases between. Germline V gene data show CDR1 as KGHSH and CDR2 as LQKENI. The length of the CDR3 is 13 residues.

In this sample, this clonotype turned up a few times. V gene TRBV28 combines with J gene TRBJ2-2, with no clear D. Germline V lookup: CDR1 MDHEN, CDR2 SYDVKM. Deletions cut 4 bases from V and 6 bases from J, with 12 bases between. The CDR3 runs 14 residues. The DNA for the CDR3 is TGTGCCAGCAGTTCTCAACCCATTTCCGGGGAGCTGTTTTTT. It encodes CASSSQPISGELFF.

This chain links TRBV18 with TRBJ1-2; the D is unclear. Trimming removed 4 bases at V and 2 bases at J, with 5 bases between. This CDR3 is built from 12 residues. Germline V gene lookup returns CDR1 KGHSH and CDR2 LQKENI. Here the CDR3 reads CASSQSNYGYTF. The CDR3 region has the DNA TGTGCCAGCTCACAAAGCAACTATGGCTACACCTTC.

This clonotype was seen many times. The gene calls are TRBV7-2 and TRBJ2-5, with TRBD2 matching 7 bases. The V gene end was trimmed by 6 bases and the J gene end by 5 bases; junction bases not matched to a gene: 9. The CDR3 sequence is 14 residues long. CDR1 is SGHTA and CDR2 is FQGNSA in the germline V gene. The CDR3 nucleotides are TGTGCCAGCAGGCGGGGGAGGTCCAGGGAGACCCAGTACTTC. Translation gives CASRRGRSRETQYF. The full variable domain, its missing parts supplied by reference TRBV7-2 and TRBJ2-5, is GAGVSQSPSNKVTEKGKDVELRCDPISGHTALYWYRQSLGQGLEFLIYFQGNSAPDKSGLPSDRFSAERTGGSVSTLTIQRTQQEDSAVYLCASRRGRSRETQYFGPGTRLLVL.

The rearrangement uses TRBV6-5 and TRBJ1-2, with 11 bases that match TRBD1. Germline V CDR1 and CDR2: MNHEY, SVGAGI. V was pared by 1 base and J by 7 bases, with 5 bases of the junction left unmatched. The CDR3 extends over 15 amino acids. The CDR3 DNA reads as TGTGCCAGCAGTTACTGGGGACAGGGGGTAGGTGGCTACACCTTC. Protein sequence: CASSYWGQGVGGYTF.

This clonotype was observed at least ten times. J is TRBJ1-2 and V is TRBV7-2, with 7 bases aligning to TRBD1. The CDR3 loop spans 16 amino acids. Per germline, CDR1 SGHTA and CDR2 FQGNSA. J was trimmed by 5 bases and V by 1 base; bases with no gene match: 10. As DNA, the CDR3 is TGTGCCAGCAGCTTAGGGGCGGCAGGGGGAAAATATGGCTACACCTTC. It encodes CASSLGAAGGKYGYTF.

This clonotype occurred many times. V gene TRBV5-1 combines with J gene TRBJ2-1; D is possibly TRBD1 (5 bases). Deletions cut 2 bases from V and 6 bases from J, with 9 bases between. The V gene's germline CDR1 is SGHRS and CDR2 YFSETQ. This CDR3 comprises 13 residues. CDR3: CASSFRVPNEQFF. The CDR3 nucleotides are TGCGCCAGCAGCTTCAGGGTCCCCAATGAGCAGTTCTTC.

This clonotype was recorded a few times. The chain is built from TRBV5-1 and TRBJ2-6; D possibly corresponds to TRBD2 (6 bases). CDR3 size: 17 residues. Germline-derived CDR1 and CDR2 are SGHRS and YFSETQ. V lost 4 bases, J lost 0 bases, and 14 bases lay in between. The CDR3 sequence is CASSLAGLYSGANVLTF. The CDR3 DNA reads as TGCGCCAGCAGCCTGGCGGGGCTCTACTCTGGGGCCAACGTCCTGACTTTC.

The chain has TRBV11-2 and TRBJ2-1; TRBD2 aligns across 12 bases. The CDR3 is 16 amino acids. V was pared by 5 bases and J by 10 bases, with 12 bases of the junction left unmatched. Germline values: CDR1 SGHAT, CDR2 FQNNGV. For the CDR3, the DNA is TGTGCCAGCAGCCAAGCCCGGGCTAGCGGGGGGGTAGAGCAGTTCTTC. This sequence encodes CASSQARASGGVEQFF.

In this sample, this clonotype turned up a few times. The CDR3 DNA reads TGTGCCAGCAGAACAGGGTGGAGCTCCTATAATTCACCCCTCCACTTT. This translates into CASRTGWSSYNSPLHF. V gene TRBV6-1 combines with J gene TRBJ1-6, with D possibly TRBD1 on 6 matching bases. The germline gives CDR1 MNHNS, CDR2 SASEGT. Trimming took 6 bases from V and 0 from J, leaving 12 bases between them. There are 16 residues in the CDR3.

This clonotype has ten or more counts. The V gene is TRBV4-3, the J gene TRBJ2-1; the D gene is possibly TRBD2 (6 bases). This CDR3 spans 13 amino acids. Trimming removed 0 bases at V and 14 bases at J, with 14 bases between. Germline V CDR1 and CDR2: LGHNA, YSLEER. CDR3 in DNA: TGCGCCAGCAGCCAAGATCCGCGGGGTTCGGAGTTCTTC. It yields the protein CASSQDPRGSEFF.

This clonotype was recorded at least ten times. The chain links TRBV3-1 to TRBJ2-5, with 7 positions matching TRBD1. V lost 4 bases, J lost 1 base, and 3 bases stayed unmatched. This CDR3 is built from 14 residues. In germline, CDR1 is LGHDT, CDR2 YNNKEL (reference sequence). The CDR3 here is CASSRQGSQETQYF. The CDR3 nucleotides read TGTGCCAGCAGCCGACAGGGATCCCAAGAGACCCAGTACTTC.

This clonotype was detected many times. This rearrangement joins TRBV28 to TRBJ2-7; 7 nucleotides line up with TRBD2. The CDR3 extends over 14 amino acids. Germline V CDR1 and CDR2: MDHEN, SYDVKM. J was trimmed by 2 bases and V by 8 bases; bases with no gene match: 9. CDR3 region: CASAGVAGTYEQYV. The CDR3 bases are TGTGCCAGCGCCGGGGTAGCGGGTACCTACGAGCAGTACGTC.

The chain has TRBV20-1 and TRBJ1-5; possible D gene TRBD1, 5 bases. CDR3 length: 13 residues. The V end lost 6 bases, the J end lost 2 bases, and 11 bases lay between the germline ends. The germline CDR1 and CDR2 sequences are DFQATT and SNEGSKA (reference sequence). This CDR3 is CSALGRGNQPQHF. CDR3 in DNA: TGCAGTGCCCTCGGCAGGGGCAATCAGCCCCAGCATTTT.

This clonotype showed up many times. The CDR3 sequence is CASGATGFFSPLHF. As DNA, the CDR3 is TGTGCCAGCGGCGCCACAGGGTTTTTTTCACCCCTCCACTTT. The rearrangement uses TRBV2 and TRBJ1-6, with D tentatively TRBD1 (6 bases). The CDR3 length is 14 residues. V dropped 8 bases and J dropped 9 bases, with 17 bases sitting between them. Germline CDR1 reads SNHLY; CDR2 reads FYNNEI.

This clonotype was observed at least ten times. The V and J genes are TRBV5-1 and TRBJ2-7; D is possibly TRBD2 (6 bases). The CDR3 totals 15 residues. With 0 bases removed from V and 0 bases from J, the gap between germline ends came to 10 bases. Germline lookup yields CDR1 SGHRS and CDR2 YFSETQ. CDR3 in DNA: TGCGCCAGCAGCTTGGTGCCCGGGGGCTCCTACGAGCAGTACGTC. Translation: CASSLVPGGSYEQYV.

The chain links TRBV14 to TRBJ2-3; D might be TRBD2 (5 bases). Trimming took 0 bases from V and 5 from J, leaving 12 bases between them. The CDR3 loop spans 15 amino acids. Germline V gene lookup returns CDR1 SGHDN and CDR2 FVKESK. CDR3 in amino acids: CASSQDLPRGDTQYF. The CDR3 region has the DNA TGTGCCAGCAGCCAAGACCTTCCACGGGGAGATACGCAGTATTTT.

This rearrangement joins TRBV10-2 to TRBJ1-1; D unclear. The CDR3 length is 9 residues. The germline V and J ends were trimmed by 0 bases and 11 bases, with 1 base remaining between them. Germline values: CDR1 WSHSY, CDR2 SAAADI. In DNA form, the CDR3 reads TGCGCCAGCAGTGAGTCGGCTTTCTTT. Translation gives CASSESAFF.

On this clonotype: This could be a read error, since a much larger clone is one nucleotide away. The V and J genes are TRBV6-6 and TRBJ2-7; D ambiguous. Germline V CDR1 and CDR2: MNHNY, SVGAGI (reference sequence). The CDR3 runs 14 residues. The CDR3 coding sequence is TGTGTCAGCAGTTCCGCAGAGACTCATTACGAGCAGTACGTC. Its protein product is CVSSSAETHYEQYV.

This clonotype showed up many times. The J gene is TRBJ2-3, the V gene TRBV12-3 or TRBV12-4; TRBD2 matches at 7 bases. V trimming: 6 bases; J trimming: 2 bases; junction bases outside the gene matches: 11. The CDR3 spans 16 residues. The CDR3 loop is CASRPRWAGDTDTQYF. CDR3 in DNA: TGTGCCAGCAGACCCCGTTGGGCGGGAGACACAGATACGCAGTATTTT.

V is TRBV24-1 and J is TRBJ2-1, with TRBD1 matching 9 bases. Germline V gene lookup returns CDR1 KGHDR and CDR2 SFDVKD. V was clipped by 9 bases and J by 9 bases; unmatched bases: 11. This CDR3 is 14 amino acids long. In DNA, the CDR3 is TGTGCCACCTCGGGACAGGGTGTGCTAGGTGAGCAGTTCTTC. Translated: CATSGQGVLGEQFF.

This chain joins TRBV24-1 and TRBJ2-1, with a possible D match to TRBD2 (5 bases). The CDR3 spans 14 residues. Trimming cost V 2 bases and J 5 bases, with 9 bases left between them. Germline CDR1 and CDR2: KGHDR and SFDVKD. CDR3: CATSDSRRNNEQFF. CDR3 nucleotide sequence: TGTGCCACCAGTGATTCAAGGAGGAACAATGAGCAGTTCTTC.